This T cell receptor (beta chain) was recorded in a study of T cells in Graves' hyperthyroidism and ophthalmopathy. This CDR3 spans 13 amino acids. The V end was cut by 1 base, the J end by 8 bases, with 11 bases between. Germline V gives CDR1 SEHNR, CDR2 FQNEAQ (reference sequence). RNA transcripts yielded amplified TCR beta CDR3 regions. RT-PCR in the first round (using the HTBI primer set) targeted the TCR CDR3. TCRdb re-called the multiplex PCR reads through MiXCR, storing one row per CDR3 protein. The sample lists nearly 600,000 distinct CDR3 sequences, 12% to 15% seen once, with less than 9% in the top ten. Patients with uncontrolled infections, other autoimmune diseases, pregnancy or lactation were excluded. It was 8.5 to 10 ml of fresh peripheral blood that supplied the PBMCs. This clonotype has at least ten counts.

The sequenced sample was blood. The source of this sequence is a woman younger than 30 with Graves' ophthalmopathy. This chain uses TRBV7-9 with TRBJ1-2; D gene ambiguous. The chain's CDR3 is CASSLGGGNGYTF. The DNA for the CDR3 is TGTGCCAGCAGCTTAGGTGGAGGTAACGGCTACACCTTC.